This T cell receptor (beta chain) was recovered during a study of T cells after yellow fever vaccination. One entry per CDR3 protein results from TCRdb running MiXCR on the 5' RACE reads. The sample consists of some 120,000 distinct CDR3 sequences, 6.5% to 8% of them appearing once. From germline, CDR1 is SNHLY and CDR2 FYNNEI. The trim removed 6 bases at V and 1 base at J, leaving 5 bases unmatched. The CDR3 is 15 amino acids. This clonotype was seen many times. The TCR sequence derives from a young man who received the YFV17D yellow fever vaccine. Sample: CD4+ T cells sorted from PBMCs, taken 9 to 10 days after the first yellow fever vaccination. The chain joins TRBV2 to TRBJ2-7; TRBD1 aligns across 11 bases. CDR3 bases: TGTGCCAGCAGGACCGGGACAGGGGGGTCCTACGAGCAGTACGTC. Its protein is CASRTGTGGSYEQYV.